The rows below give T cell receptor beta chains drawn from one sample of a study of regulatory T cells in long-lasting Graves disease. One entry per CDR3 protein results from TCRdb running MiXCR on the multiplex PCR reads. The sample holds about 420,000 distinct CDR3 sequences, about 16% seen once. The data also belong to a second study, concerning T cells in Graves' hyperthyroidism and ophthalmopathy.

The sequences come from peripheral blood mononuclear cells (PBMCs), collected at new diagnosis, from a patient treated with antithyroid drugs. Receptors originate from a woman under 30 with Graves disease. CDR3s include the opening cysteine and the closing phenylalanine or tryptophan. D genes are given only for firm matches. Rows give clone size only sometimes, using once, few, many, or a class for an expanded clone.

J gene	clone size	D gene	V gene	CDR3 protein	CDR3 DNA
TRBJ1-4	few	.	TRBV2	CASSGRLNGNEKLFF	TGTGCCAGCAGTGGACGATTGAACGGGAATGAAAAACTGTTTTTT
TRBJ2-1	many	.	TRBV20-1	CSARDILATSEQFF	TGCAGTGCTAGAGATATCCTAGCGACTAGTGAGCAGTTCTTC
TRBJ2-7	many	TRBD1	TRBV27	CASSLTGEPAYEQYF	TGTGCCAGCAGTTTGACAGGGGAGCCGGCCTACGAGCAGTACTTC
TRBJ2-1	few	.	TRBV19	CASSIAVRGKEQFF	TGTGCCAGTAGTATAGCGGTAAGAGGCAAGGAGCAGTTCTTC
TRBJ2-3	.	.	TRBV20-1	CSASRAGSSTDTQYF	TGCAGTGCTAGTAGGGCCGGTTCTAGCACAGATACGCAGTATTTT
TRBJ2-3	many	TRBD2	TRBV5-6	CASTWGGRSTDTQYF	TGTGCCAGTACCTGGGGCGGGAGAAGCACAGATACGCAGTATTTT
TRBJ2-3	.	TRBD2	TRBV6-5	CASSYKGLAGADTQYF	TGTGCCAGCAGTTACAAGGGACTAGCGGGAGCAGATACGCAGTATTTT
TRBJ1-5	.	.	TRBV20-1	CSAREVAGRGNQPQHF	TGCAGTGCTAGAGAGGTTGCAGGGCGCGGCAATCAGCCCCAGCATTTT
TRBJ2-1	.	TRBD1	TRBV19	CASSPWDSIHEQFF	TGTGCCAGTAGTCCGTGGGACAGTATCCATGAGCAGTTCTTC
TRBJ2-4	.	TRBD2	TRBV5-6	CASSLPTGGIQYF	TGTGCCAGCAGCTTACCGACGGGAGGCATTCAGTACTTC
TRBJ2-7	many	TRBD2	TRBV20-1	CSARGLAGAYEQYF	TGCAGTGCTAGAGGGCTAGCGGGAGCCTACGAGCAGTACTTC
TRBJ2-1	few	.	TRBV7-3	CASSPGTGRLEQFF	TGTGCCAGCAGCCCAGGGACTGGTCGTTTGGAGCAGTTCTTC
TRBJ1-1	few	.	TRBV14	CASSRNQNTEAFF	TGTGCCAGCAGCCGTAATCAGAACACTGAAGCTTTCTTT
TRBJ2-1	.	.	TRBV7-3	CASSYRDSTPNEQFF	TGTGCCAGCAGCTACCGGGACTCAACCCCCAATGAGCAGTTCTTC
TRBJ2-5	.	.	TRBV24-1	CATSDPIQETQYF	TGTGCCACCAGTGACCCAATTCAAGAGACCCAGTACTTC
TRBJ2-7	many	TRBD2	TRBV9	CASSVGAGGTYEQYF	TGTGCCAGCAGCGTAGGAGCGGGAGGGACCTACGAGCAGTACTTC
TRBJ1-1	many	.	TRBV6-5	CASSSNGHDITSFF	TGTGCCAGCAGTTCTAATGGACATGACATTACGTCTTTCTTT
TRBJ1-5	.	.	TRBV9	CASSVGHSNQPQHF	TGTGCCAGCAGCGTAGGGCATAGCAATCAGCCCCAGCATTTT
TRBJ2-7	.	TRBD1	TRBV2	CASQSLGQGAGEQYF	TGTGCCAGCCAAAGCCTGGGACAGGGGGCCGGAGAGCAGTACTTC
TRBJ1-1	.	.	TRBV12-3/TRBV12-4	CASSPGPEAFF	TGTGCCAGCAGTCCCGGCCCAGAAGCTTTCTTT
TRBJ1-5	many	TRBD1	TRBV7-2	CASSNRDSPTSNQPQHF	TGTGCCAGCAGCAACCGGGACAGCCCGACTAGCAATCAGCCCCAGCATTTT
TRBJ2-1	.	.	TRBV7-2	CASSPGMSEQFF	TGTGCCAGCAGCCCAGGAATGAGTGAGCAGTTCTTC